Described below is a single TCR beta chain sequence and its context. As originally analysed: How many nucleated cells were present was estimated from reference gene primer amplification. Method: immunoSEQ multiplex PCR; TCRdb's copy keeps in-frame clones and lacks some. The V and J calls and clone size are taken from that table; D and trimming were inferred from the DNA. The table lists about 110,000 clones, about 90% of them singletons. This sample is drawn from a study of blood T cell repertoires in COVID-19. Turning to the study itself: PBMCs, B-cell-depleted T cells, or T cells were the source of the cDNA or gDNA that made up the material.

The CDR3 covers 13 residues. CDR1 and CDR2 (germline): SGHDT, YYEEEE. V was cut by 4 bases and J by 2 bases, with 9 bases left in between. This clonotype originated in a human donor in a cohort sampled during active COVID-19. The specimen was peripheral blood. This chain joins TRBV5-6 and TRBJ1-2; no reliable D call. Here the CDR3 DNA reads TGTGCCAGCAGCAGAGTAGTAAACTATGGCTACACCTTC. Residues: CASSRVVNYGYTF. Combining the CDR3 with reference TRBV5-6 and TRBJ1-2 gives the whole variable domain DAGVTQSPTHLIKTRGQQVTLRCSPKSGHDTVSWYQQALGQGPQFIFQYYEEEERQRGNFPDRFSGHQFPNYSSELNVNALLLGDSALYLCASSRVVNYGYTFGSGTRLTVV.